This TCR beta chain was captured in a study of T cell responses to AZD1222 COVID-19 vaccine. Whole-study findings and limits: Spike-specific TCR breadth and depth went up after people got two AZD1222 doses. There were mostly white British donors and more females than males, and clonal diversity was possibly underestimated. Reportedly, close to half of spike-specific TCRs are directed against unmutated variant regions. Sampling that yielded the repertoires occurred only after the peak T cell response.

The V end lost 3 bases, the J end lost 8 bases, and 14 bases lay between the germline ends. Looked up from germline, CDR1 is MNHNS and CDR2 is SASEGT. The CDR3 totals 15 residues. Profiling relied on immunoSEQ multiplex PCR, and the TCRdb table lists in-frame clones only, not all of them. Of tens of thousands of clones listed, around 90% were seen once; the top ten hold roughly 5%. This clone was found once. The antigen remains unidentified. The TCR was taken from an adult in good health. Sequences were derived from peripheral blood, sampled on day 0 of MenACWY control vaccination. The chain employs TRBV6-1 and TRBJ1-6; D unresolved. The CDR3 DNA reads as TGTGCCAGCAGTGATATACTGGGAGCTGATTCACCCCTCCACTTT. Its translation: CASSDILGADSPLHF.